This entry lists 21 T cell receptor beta chains sequenced from one sample in a study of early T cells in non-severe SARS-CoV-2 infection. A single record per CDR3 protein comes from TCRdb applying MiXCR to the 5' RACE reads. This table has 70,000 to 95,000 distinct CDR3 sequences, 11% to 15% appearing once. The material sequenced was whole blood. The receptors here all came from an adult who was a healthcare worker with PCR-confirmed SARS-CoV-2 infection or an uninfected control (not recorded which).

The rearrangement joins TRBV6-2 or TRBV6-3 to TRBJ2-1, with D possibly matching TRBD2 (6 bases). In germline, CDR1 is MNHEY, CDR2 SVGEGT. The CDR3 runs 15 residues. The V end lost 7 bases, the J end lost 3 bases, and 16 bases lay between the germline ends. The CDR3 sequence: CASTLGLGGYNEQFF. Here the CDR3 DNA reads TGTGCCAGCACCCTGGGACTTGGGGGCTACAATGAGCAGTTCTTC.

The chain employs TRBV28 and TRBJ1-2, with TRBD1 matching over 7 bases. Germline V CDR1 and CDR2: MDHEN, SYDVKM. With 6 bases clipped from V and 5 bases from J, the junction kept 12 bases outside the gene matches. This CDR3 is 15 amino acids long. CDR3 in amino acids: CASSLRGQLLYGYTF. DNA for the CDR3: TGTGCCAGCAGCCTCCGGGGACAGCTTTTATATGGCTACACCTTC.

The chain is built from TRBV6-5 and TRBJ2-7, with 8 nucleotides matching TRBD1. Germline V gene lookup returns CDR1 MNHEY and CDR2 SVGAGI. V was pared by 8 bases and J by 2 bases, with 5 bases of the junction left unmatched. The CDR3 is made up of 13 amino acids. CDR3 region: CASRTGGTYEQYF. The CDR3 DNA reads TGTGCCAGCCGAACAGGGGGAACCTACGAGCAGTACTTC.

This clonotype was found many times. The rearrangement joins TRBV5-1 to TRBJ2-7; unclear D gene. The CDR3 consists of 14 residues. V was cut by 4 bases and J by 0 bases, with 11 bases left in between. Germline V gene lookup returns CDR1 SGHRS and CDR2 YFSETQ. CDR3 protein: CASSPDASSYEQYF. The CDR3 DNA follows: TGCGCCAGCAGCCCGGACGCGAGCTCCTACGAGCAGTACTTC. Combining the CDR3 with reference TRBV5-1 and TRBJ2-7 gives the whole variable domain KAGVTQTPRYLIKTRGQQVTLSCSPISGHRSVSWYQQTPGQGLQFLFEYFSETQRNKGNFPGRFSGRQFSNSRSEMNVSTLELGDSALYLCASSPDASSYEQYFGPGTRLTVT.

Only a few counts were recorded for this clonotype. V and J are TRBV19 and TRBJ1-5; D gene unclear. From germline, CDR1 is LNHDA and CDR2 SQIVND (reference sequence). The CDR3 loop spans 15 amino acids. Trimming left V 5 bases short and J 4 bases short, with 15 bases between. The CDR3 is CASSVLGSVNQPQHF. The CDR3 DNA reads TGTGCCAGTAGTGTCCTCGGGTCCGTTAATCAGCCCCAGCATTTT.

This clonotype was detected ten times or more. This chain joins TRBV10-3 and TRBJ2-2, with D perhaps matching TRBD1 (5 bases). V lost 5 bases and J 5 bases, leaving 15 bases between the germline ends. This CDR3 has 15 residues. Germline V gene sequence: CDR1 ENHRY, CDR2 SYGVKD. The DNA of the CDR3 is TGTGCCATCAGTTTTGTTCAGGGCTCAACCGGGGAGCTGTTTTTT. Translating gives CAISFVQGSTGELFF.

This clonotype was counted once. This chain connects TRBV4-2 to TRBJ2-2; D might be TRBD1 (6 bases). Germline loops: CDR1 LGHNA, CDR2 YNFKEQ. The V end lost 1 base, the J end lost 1 base, and 19 bases lay between the germline ends. The CDR3 is made up of 19 amino acids. The CDR3 DNA is TGTGCCAGCAGCCAAGTTCCCGACCGGACAGCTCAGAACACCGGGGAGCTGTTTTTT. Translation: CASSQVPDRTAQNTGELFF.

There are a few counts of this clonotype. The gene calls are TRBV10-3 and TRBJ1-1; D is unresolved. This CDR3 is built from 14 residues. Germline V lookup: CDR1 ENHRY, CDR2 SYGVKD. The V end lost 1 base, the J end lost 4 bases, and 10 bases lay between the germline ends. The CDR3 DNA reads TGTGCCATCAGTGAGTGGGAGGACGGCACTGAAGCTTTCTTT. It yields the protein CAISEWEDGTEAFF.

This clonotype was counted between two and nine times. J is TRBJ1-1 and V is TRBV7-2; D might be TRBD1 (6 bases). This CDR3 spans 14 amino acids. Looked up from germline, CDR1 is SGHTA and CDR2 is FQGNSA. V lost 3 bases and J 5 bases, leaving 13 bases between the germline ends. This CDR3 is CASSLGASRTEAFF. The DNA for the CDR3 is TGTGCCAGCAGCTTGGGGGCGAGCCGGACTGAAGCTTTCTTT.

This chain uses TRBV7-9 with TRBJ1-1; no clear D. Trimming shortened V by 5 bases and J by 5 bases, and 9 bases separated the two germline ends. The CDR3 runs 12 residues. Germline-derived CDR1 and CDR2 are SEHNR and FQNEAQ (reference sequence). The CDR3 here is CASSPRVTEAFF. CDR3 DNA: TGTGCCAGCAGCCCGAGGGTTACTGAAGCTTTCTTT.

V is TRBV25-1 and J is TRBJ2-3; tentatively, D is TRBD1 (5 bases). The CDR3 spans 16 residues. V lost 4 bases and J 4 bases, leaving 18 bases between the germline ends. CDR1 and CDR2 (germline): MGHDK, SYGVNS. The CDR3 DNA follows: TGTGCCAGCAGTGTCCAGGGCAGGGTGGGTGCAGATACGCAGTATTTT. Translation: CASSVQGRVGADTQYF.

V is TRBV20-1 and J is TRBJ2-6, with TRBD1 matching 8 bases. Germline CDR1 DFQATT, CDR2 SNEGSKA (reference sequence). CDR3 size: 16 residues. The CDR3 spells CSGIPTGASGANVLTF. The CDR3 DNA reads as TGCAGCGGCATACCGACAGGGGCCTCTGGGGCCAACGTCCTGACTTTC.

The chain uses TRBV19 and TRBJ1-1; no definite D call. CDR3 length: 12 amino acids. Germline CDR1 is LNHDA and CDR2 is SQIVND (reference sequence). V gave up 7 bases and J gave up 2 bases, with 8 bases separating them. The CDR3 region is CASMVGNTEAFF. The CDR3, as DNA: TGTGCCAGTATGGTCGGTAACACTGAAGCTTTCTTT.

The chain carries TRBV6-1 and TRBJ2-3; D is unresolved. Germline V gives CDR1 MNHNS, CDR2 SASEGT. Trimming removed 9 bases at V and 1 base at J, with 11 bases between. The CDR3 runs to 13 residues. The CDR3 sequence is CASGVPRTDTQYF. The DNA for the CDR3 is TGTGCCAGTGGCGTGCCTCGCACAGATACGCAGTATTTT.

A note on this clonotype: The junction departs from germline at one end; a sequencing error may be responsible. The chain links TRBV20-1 to TRBJ1-4; D is uncertain. Germline-derived CDR1 and CDR2 are DFQATT and SNEGSKA (reference sequence). The CDR3 is 14 residues long. CDR3 nucleotides: TGCAGTGCGAGAGAGGGAGCAACTAATGAAAAACTGTTTTTT. Protein: CSAREGATNEKLFF.

This clonotype has a handful of counts. The chain's CDR3 is CASSPSYFYGYTF. The CDR3 DNA is TGCGCCAGCAGCCCCAGTTATTTCTATGGCTACACCTTC. This chain joins TRBV4-1 and TRBJ1-2; D gene unclear. The CDR3 contains 13 residues. Trimming cost V 4 bases and J 4 bases, with 10 bases left between them. Germline V gives CDR1 MGHRA, CDR2 YSYEKL.

This clonotype has ten or more counts. This chain connects TRBV11-1 to TRBJ2-3; no firm D call. The CDR3 runs 13 residues. The V and J ends lost 1 base and 2 bases respectively, with 4 bases between them. CDR1 and CDR2 (germline): SGHAT, FQDESV (reference sequence). The CDR3 region has the DNA TGTGCCAGCAGCTTAGTGTCCACAGATACGCAGTATTTT. Amino acid sequence: CASSLVSTDTQYF.

The chain carries TRBV24-1 and TRBJ2-7, with D perhaps matching TRBD2 (5 bases). The CDR3 contains 16 residues. V was shortened by 2 bases and J by 0 bases, with 13 bases between the two germline ends. In germline, CDR1 is KGHDR, CDR2 SFDVKD. The CDR3 region has the DNA TGTGCCACCAGTGATTCTCCGGGATTATACTCCTACGAGCAGTACTTC. It yields the protein CATSDSPGLYSYEQYF.

The chain uses TRBV12-3 or TRBV12-4 and TRBJ1-1; possible D gene TRBD1, 6 bases. V dropped 2 bases and J dropped 4 bases, with 8 bases sitting between them. This CDR3 contains 13 residues. CDR3 coding DNA: TGTGCCAGCAGTTTACAGGGGAGCACTGAAGCTTTCTTT. Amino acids: CASSLQGSTEAFF.

The CDR3 region is CASSLGGQGGYTF. The CDR3 nucleotides are TGTGCCAGCAGTTTGGGGGGACAGGGTGGCTACACCTTC. The rearrangement joins TRBV12-3 or TRBV12-4 to TRBJ1-2; TRBD1 matches at 9 bases. Trimming removed 3 bases from V and 7 bases from J; junction bases left unmatched: 3. This CDR3 spans 13 amino acids.

The V gene is TRBV5-1, the J gene TRBJ2-7; tentatively, D is TRBD2 (6 bases). The germline V gene has CDR1 SGHRS and CDR2 YFSETQ. V dropped 4 bases and J dropped 9 bases, with 11 bases sitting between them. This CDR3 is 11 amino acids long. The CDR3 DNA follows: TGCGCCAGCAGCAGCCTGGGAGGGCAGTACTTC. It yields the protein CASSSLGGQYF.